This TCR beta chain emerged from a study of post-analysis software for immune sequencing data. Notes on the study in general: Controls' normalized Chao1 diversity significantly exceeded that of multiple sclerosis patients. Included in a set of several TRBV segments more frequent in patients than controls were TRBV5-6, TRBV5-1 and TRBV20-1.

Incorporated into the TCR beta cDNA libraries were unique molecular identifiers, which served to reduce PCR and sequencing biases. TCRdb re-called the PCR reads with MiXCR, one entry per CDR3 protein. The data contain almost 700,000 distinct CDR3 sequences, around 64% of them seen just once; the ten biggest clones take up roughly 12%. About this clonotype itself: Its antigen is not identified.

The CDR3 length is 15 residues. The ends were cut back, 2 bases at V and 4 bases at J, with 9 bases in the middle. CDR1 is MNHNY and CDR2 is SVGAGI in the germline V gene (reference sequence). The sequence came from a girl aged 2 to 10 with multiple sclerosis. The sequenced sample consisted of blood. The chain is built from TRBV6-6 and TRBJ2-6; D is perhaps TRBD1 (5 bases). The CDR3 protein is CASSYEGAGANVLTF. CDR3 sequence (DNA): TGTGCCAGCAGTTACGAAGGGGCCGGGGCCAACGTCCTGACTTTC.